One sample yielded the 5 T cell receptor beta chains listed below, sequenced in a study of neurological immune-mediated disorders. In TCRdb, the 5' RACE reads were re-called with MiXCR into one record per CDR3 protein. In the table there are almost 85,000 distinct CDR3 sequences, just over 2.5% of which are singletons. Material: PBMCs. These receptors were obtained from a woman in her twenties or thirties with multiple sclerosis.

The table lists this clonotype with many counts. The J gene is TRBJ2-2, the V gene TRBV5-1; unclear D gene. Germline V gene sequence: CDR1 SGHRS, CDR2 YFSETQ. This CDR3 contains 13 residues. Trimming pared 0 bases from V and 0 bases from J, leaving 0 bases between. The CDR3 spells CASSLANTGELFF. In DNA, the CDR3 is TGCGCCAGCAGCTTGGCGAACACCGGGGAGCTGTTTTTT.

Ten or more counts support this clonotype. CDR3 protein: CASTRRTGHYGYTF. The CDR3, as DNA: TGTGCCAGCACCCGAAGGACAGGGCACTATGGCTACACCTTC. The chain employs TRBV7-8 and TRBJ1-2; 8 positions agree with TRBD1. CDR1 is SGHVS and CDR2 is FQNEAQ in the germline V gene. CDR3 length: 14 amino acids. V shed 7 bases, J shed 3 bases, and the junction held 7 bases outside the gene matches.

In its sample, this clonotype was seen many times. The chain carries TRBV24-1 and TRBJ2-7; 8 bases agree with TRBD1. CDR3 length equals 14 residues. Germline V gives CDR1 KGHDR, CDR2 SFDVKD. V shed 3 bases, J shed 5 bases, and the junction held 5 bases outside the gene matches. CDR3 in DNA: TGTGCCACCAGTGATGGGACAGGAGAAGACGAGCAGTACTTC. Translated: CATSDGTGEDEQYF.

This clonotype has a count of ten or more. The V call is TRBV7-2, the J call TRBJ1-1; 9 bases align to TRBD1. The CDR3 runs to 13 residues. Germline CDR1 reads SGHTA; CDR2 reads FQGNSA. V was pared by 6 bases and J by 5 bases, with 4 bases of the junction left unmatched. CDR3 residues: CASSYDRGTEAFF. The CDR3 DNA follows: TGTGCCAGCAGTTATGACAGGGGGACTGAAGCTTTCTTT.

This clonotype was counted many times. The chain couples TRBV27 to TRBJ2-1, with 10 positions matching TRBD2. The CDR3 contains 16 residues. CDR1 and CDR2 from the germline V gene are MNHEY and SMNVEV (reference sequence). V lost 2 bases, J lost 7 bases, and 8 bases stayed unmatched. The CDR3 reads CASSLISSGSGNEQFF. CDR3 DNA sequence: TGTGCCAGCAGTTTAATATCTAGCGGGAGCGGGAATGAGCAGTTCTTC.